These 10 T cell receptor beta chains were all obtained from the same sample, sequenced in a study of T cells expressing NK-cell markers. For each CDR3 protein, TCRdb gives one entry from its re-call of the 5' RACE reads, without DNA. The listing contains just under 150,000 distinct CDR3 sequences. Specimen: blood T cells: a sorted CD56 or NKG2C T cell subset, CD4+ or CD8+ T cells, or bulk PBMC T cells (not recorded which). The receptors derive from a man aged 18 to 30 in good health.

CDR3 region: CATSTGQGGGEQYF. The rearrangement uses TRBV24-1 and TRBJ2-7; TCRdb's assignment of TRBD1 cannot be checked, as there is no DNA. CDR3 length equals 14 residues. CDR1 is KGHDR and CDR2 is SFDVKD in the germline V gene.

The genes are TRBV6-5 and TRBJ2-5; TCRdb selects TRBD2, and the lack of DNA leaves this call unchecked. CDR3 length: 14 residues. CDR1 and CDR2 (germline): MNHEY, SVGAGI. The CDR3 sequence: CASSLAGAEETQYF.

V is TRBV2 and J is TRBJ2-2; the D call from TCRdb, TRBD1, cannot be confirmed without DNA. CDR1 is SNHLY and CDR2 is FYNNEI in the germline V gene. This CDR3 spans 15 amino acids. This chain's CDR3 is CASSELAGGTGELFF.

V and J are TRBV12-3 or TRBV12-4 and TRBJ2-5. CDR3 length equals 14 residues. CDR3 protein: CASSLSGLQETQYF.

The rearrangement joins TRBV29-1 to TRBJ2-3; absent DNA, TCRdb's TRBD2 call cannot be checked. Germline CDR1 and CDR2: SQVTM and ANQGSEA. The CDR3 runs 14 residues. CDR3 sequence reads: CSVVDNGGPDTQYF.

This CDR3 reads CASSLGRSPYGYTF. The V call is TRBV7-8, the J call TRBJ1-2. The germline gives CDR1 SGHVS, CDR2 FQNEAQ. The CDR3 spans 14 residues.

The chain links TRBV19 to TRBJ2-7; no DNA is available, so the TRBD2 call from TCRdb remains unchecked. The CDR3 is 15 amino acids. Germline CDR1 LNHDA, CDR2 SQIVND (reference sequence). The CDR3 sequence is CASSMEGGISYEQYF.

The chain uses TRBV12-3 or TRBV12-4 and TRBJ2-7; TCRdb names TRBD1, which stays unverified in the absence of DNA. This CDR3 spans 13 amino acids. CDR3 sequence: CASSPSRDSEQYF.

The CDR3 loop reads CASSQDSFGTGAYEQYF. V and J are TRBV4-3 and TRBJ2-7; TCRdb's D call, TRBD1, is unchecked because there is no DNA. The germline V gene has CDR1 LGHNA and CDR2 YSLEER. The CDR3 consists of 17 residues.

The rearrangement links TRBV27 to TRBJ2-5; TCRdb designates TRBD1, a call that cannot be tested without DNA. Germline CDR1 and CDR2: MNHEY and SMNVEV (reference sequence). This CDR3 has 12 amino acids. The CDR3: CASTGFGETQYF.